Listed below are T cell receptor beta chains from one sample, sequenced in a study of post-analysis software for immune sequencing data. TCRdb fed the PCR reads into MiXCR, producing one record per CDR3 protein. This sample yields 800,000 to 950,000 distinct CDR3 sequences, of which approximately 53% are seen a single time; approximately 4.5% belongs to the top ten. Sequencing was carried out using blood. The origin of the receptors is a girl aged 5-17 years with multiple sclerosis. Both conserved end residues are part of each CDR3. A D gene is named only where the DNA matches it firmly. For some rows the clone size is stated as once, few or many, or as a class when expanded; others skip it.

j_call: TRBJ2-5
v_call: TRBV5-1
clone_size: .
d_call: TRBD2
cdr3_nt: TGCGCCAGCAGCTTACTAGCGGGGGGGCCTGGAGAGACCCAGTACTTC
cdr3_aa: CASSLLAGGPGETQYF

j_call: TRBJ1-2
v_call: TRBV3-1
clone_size: .
d_call: TRBD1
cdr3_nt: TGTGCCAGCAGCCGCGACGGGACAGTAAACTATGGCTACACCTTC
cdr3_aa: CASSRDGTVNYGYTF

j_call: TRBJ2-7
v_call: TRBV2
clone_size: .
d_call: TRBD2
cdr3_nt: TGTGCCAGCAGTCGAACACGAGCGGGAGTATACGAGCAGTACTTC
cdr3_aa: CASSRTRAGVYEQYF

j_call: TRBJ2-7
v_call: TRBV7-2
clone_size: .
d_call: .
cdr3_nt: TGTGCCAGCAGCCGCGACGGGACAAGATTTTCCTACGAGCAGTACTTC
cdr3_aa: CASSRDGTRFSYEQYF

j_call: TRBJ1-1
v_call: TRBV6-6
clone_size: .
d_call: .
cdr3_nt: TGTGCCAGCACCATCGGGGGGCTGAACACTGAAGCTTTCTTT
cdr3_aa: CASTIGGLNTEAFF

j_call: TRBJ2-5
v_call: TRBV7-2
clone_size: few
d_call: TRBD2
cdr3_nt: TGTGCCAGCAGCTACCGGCCGGGGAGGGAGGCCCAGTACTTC
cdr3_aa: CASSYRPGREAQYF

j_call: TRBJ1-1
v_call: TRBV5-6
clone_size: .
d_call: .
cdr3_nt: TGTGCCAGCAGCTTGGCCACGAGGAACACTGAAGCTTTCTTT
cdr3_aa: CASSLATRNTEAFF

j_call: TRBJ2-1
v_call: TRBV20-1
clone_size: once
d_call: .
cdr3_nt: TGCAGTGCTAGAGCCCCGGAGGGAGAGCAGTTCTTC
cdr3_aa: CSARAPEGEQFF

j_call: TRBJ2-7
v_call: TRBV6-6
clone_size: few
d_call: TRBD1
cdr3_nt: TGTGCCAGCAGTATTCCCGGGACAGGGCAATACGAGCAGTACTTC
cdr3_aa: CASSIPGTGQYEQYF

j_call: TRBJ2-1
v_call: TRBV5-1
clone_size: .
d_call: .
cdr3_nt: TGCGCCAGCACCAGGGGCAACGGTGAGCAGTTCTTC
cdr3_aa: CASTRGNGEQFF

j_call: TRBJ2-7
v_call: TRBV4-2
clone_size: .
d_call: TRBD2
cdr3_nt: TGTGCCAGCAGCCAGGACCATAGCGGGAGTGGGTACGAGCAGTACTTC
cdr3_aa: CASSQDHSGSGYEQYF

j_call: TRBJ2-3
v_call: TRBV6-1
clone_size: .
d_call: .
cdr3_nt: TGTGCCAGCAGTGAAACCGTCTTGGATACGCAGTATTTT
cdr3_aa: CASSETVLDTQYF

j_call: TRBJ2-4
v_call: TRBV5-6
clone_size: .
d_call: .
cdr3_nt: TGTGCCAGCAGCTTGTTGGGTTCGGAGCTATCCAAAAACATTCAGTACTTC
cdr3_aa: CASSLLGSELSKNIQYF

j_call: TRBJ2-7
v_call: TRBV5-6
clone_size: .
d_call: .
cdr3_nt: TGTGCCAGCAGCTTGGCCGGCAGGGCCACCTACGAGCAGTACTTC
cdr3_aa: CASSLAGRATYEQYF

j_call: TRBJ1-2
v_call: TRBV4-2
clone_size: .
d_call: .
cdr3_nt: TGTGCCAGCAGCCAAAGACCCTATGGCTACACCTTC
cdr3_aa: CASSQRPYGYTF

j_call: TRBJ2-3
v_call: TRBV6-5
clone_size: few
d_call: .
cdr3_nt: TGTGCCAGCAGTTACTCACCTTCAGTTTGGGGCGCAGGCACAGATACGCAGTATTTT
cdr3_aa: CASSYSPSVWGAGTDTQYF

j_call: TRBJ2-7
v_call: TRBV7-3
clone_size: few
d_call: .
cdr3_nt: TGTGCCAGCAGCCCCTGGGGGGGCTTTAACTACGAGCAGTACTTC
cdr3_aa: CASSPWGGFNYEQYF

j_call: TRBJ2-7
v_call: TRBV10-3
clone_size: .
d_call: .
cdr3_nt: TGTGCCATCAGTTTGGCCAACGAGCAGTACTTC
cdr3_aa: CAISLANEQYF

j_call: TRBJ2-1
v_call: TRBV2
clone_size: few
d_call: .
cdr3_nt: TGTGCCAGCACCCAACTAGCTTACAATGAGCAGTTCTTC
cdr3_aa: CASTQLAYNEQFF

j_call: TRBJ1-1
v_call: TRBV20-1
clone_size: few
d_call: TRBD1
cdr3_nt: TGCAGTGCTAGGGAGGGGACAGCGACTGAAGCTTTCTTT
cdr3_aa: CSAREGTATEAFF

j_call: TRBJ2-3
v_call: TRBV7-9
clone_size: .
d_call: TRBD2
cdr3_nt: TGTGCCAGCAGCTTATTGGTCTCGTTCCGGCGGGAGTGGTCCGATACGCAGTATTTT
cdr3_aa: CASSLLVSFRREWSDTQYF

j_call: TRBJ2-7
v_call: TRBV6-6
clone_size: .
d_call: .
cdr3_nt: TGTGCCAGCAGTTTAACTAGTAGGCCCTACGAGCAGTACTTC
cdr3_aa: CASSLTSRPYEQYF

j_call: TRBJ1-1
v_call: TRBV9
clone_size: .
d_call: TRBD1
cdr3_nt: TGTGCCAGCAGCGTAACGGGAACAGGGGATGGTGAAGCTTTCTTT
cdr3_aa: CASSVTGTGDGEAFF

j_call: TRBJ2-3
v_call: TRBV5-1
clone_size: .
d_call: TRBD1
cdr3_nt: TGCGCCAGCAGCTTGCAACCTGGACAGGGAGTTGGAGATACGCAGTATTTT
cdr3_aa: CASSLQPGQGVGDTQYF

j_call: TRBJ2-7
v_call: TRBV20-1
clone_size: .
d_call: .
cdr3_nt: TGCAGTGCTAGACGCGACAACGAGCAGTACTTC
cdr3_aa: CSARRDNEQYF

j_call: TRBJ1-5
v_call: TRBV5-1
clone_size: .
d_call: .
cdr3_nt: TGCGCCAGCAGCTTGGGACAGAATAGCAATCAGCCCCAGCATTTT
cdr3_aa: CASSLGQNSNQPQHF

j_call: TRBJ2-7
v_call: TRBV6-6
clone_size: .
d_call: .
cdr3_nt: TGTGCCAGCAGCCTTCCCCGGGGTTCCTACGAGCAGTACTTC
cdr3_aa: CASSLPRGSYEQYF

j_call: TRBJ2-7
v_call: TRBV25-1
clone_size: few
d_call: .
cdr3_nt: TGTGCCAGCAGTGACAGGACAGACTACGAGCAGTACTTC
cdr3_aa: CASSDRTDYEQYF